Here is one TCR beta chain with its context. The entry originates in a study of blood T cell repertoires in COVID-19. V lost 3 bases, J lost 2 bases, and 11 bases lay in between. CDR3 length equals 14 residues. Germline V gives CDR1 MGHRA, CDR2 YSYEKL. Sequencing was performed with immunoSEQ multiplex PCR; in TCRdb, only in-frame clones are kept and a portion is missing. The repertoire holds about 370,000 clones, with approximately 92% as singletons. Input material: PBMCs or T cells enriched from blood (not recorded which). The receptor was derived from a man in his late teens or twenties who had recovered from COVID-19. The genes are TRBV4-1 and TRBJ2-7; maybe TRBD2 (5 bases). CDR3 sequence (DNA): TGCGCCAGCAGCCACCAGGACGGGACCTACGAGCAGTACTTC. This sequence encodes CASSHQDGTYEQYF.